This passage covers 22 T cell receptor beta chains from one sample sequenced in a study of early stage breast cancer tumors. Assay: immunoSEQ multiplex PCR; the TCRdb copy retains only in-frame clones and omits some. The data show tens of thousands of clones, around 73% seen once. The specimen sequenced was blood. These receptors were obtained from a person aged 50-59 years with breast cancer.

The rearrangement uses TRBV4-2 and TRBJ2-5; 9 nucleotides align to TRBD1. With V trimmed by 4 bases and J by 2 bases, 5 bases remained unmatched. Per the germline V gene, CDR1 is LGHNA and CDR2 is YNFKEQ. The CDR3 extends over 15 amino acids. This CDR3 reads CASSPRTGEQETQYF. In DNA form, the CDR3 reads TGTGCCAGCAGCCCACGGACAGGGGAACAAGAGACCCAGTACTTC.

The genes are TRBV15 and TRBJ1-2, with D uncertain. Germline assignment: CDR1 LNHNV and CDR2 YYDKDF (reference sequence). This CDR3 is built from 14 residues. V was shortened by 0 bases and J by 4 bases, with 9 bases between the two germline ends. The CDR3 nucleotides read TGTGCCACCAGCAGAGATTCCAGCGTCTATGGCTACACCTTC. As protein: CATSRDSSVYGYTF.

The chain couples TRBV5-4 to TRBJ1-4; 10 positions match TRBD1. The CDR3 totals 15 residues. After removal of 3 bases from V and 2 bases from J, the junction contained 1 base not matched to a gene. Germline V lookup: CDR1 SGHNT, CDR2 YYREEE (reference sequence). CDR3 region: CASSWDRGTNEKLFF. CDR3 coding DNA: TGTGCCAGCAGCTGGGACAGGGGTACTAATGAAAAACTGTTTTTT.

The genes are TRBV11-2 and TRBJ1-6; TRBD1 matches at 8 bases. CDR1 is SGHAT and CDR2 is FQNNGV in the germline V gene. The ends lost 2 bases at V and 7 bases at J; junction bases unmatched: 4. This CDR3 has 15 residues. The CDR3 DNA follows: TGTGCCAGCAGCTTAATCGGGACAGGCAATTCACCCCTCCACTTT. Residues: CASSLIGTGNSPLHF.

The CDR3 nucleotides are TGTGCCAGCAGCAATCCGGTGGGCAGGGACCAAGAGACCCAGTACTTC. Amino acid sequence: CASSNPVGRDQETQYF. The genes are TRBV21-1 and TRBJ2-5; the table's D call, TRBD1, has no DNA check behind it. TRBV21-1 is flagged as a pseudogene. There are 16 residues in the CDR3.

The CDR3: CASSSQQGGYTF. DNA for the CDR3: TGTGCCAGCAGTTCCCAGCAGGGCGGCTACACCTTC. This chain connects TRBV6-5 to TRBJ1-2, with D perhaps TRBD1 (5 bases). Per the germline V gene, CDR1 is MNHEY and CDR2 is SVGAGI. The CDR3 is 12 amino acids. The V end was cut by 4 bases, the J end by 8 bases, with 11 bases between.

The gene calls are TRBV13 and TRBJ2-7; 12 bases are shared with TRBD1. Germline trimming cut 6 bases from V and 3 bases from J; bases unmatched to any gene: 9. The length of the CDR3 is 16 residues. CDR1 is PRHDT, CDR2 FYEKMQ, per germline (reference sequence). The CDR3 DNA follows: TGTGCCAGCAGTCGGGGACAGGGGGCCGGCAGCTACGAGCAGTACGTC. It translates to CASSRGQGAGSYEQYV.

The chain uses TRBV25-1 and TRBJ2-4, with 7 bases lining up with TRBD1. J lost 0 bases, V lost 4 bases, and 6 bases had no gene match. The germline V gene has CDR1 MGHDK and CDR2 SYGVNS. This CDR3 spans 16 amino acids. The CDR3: CASSGQGALAKNIQYF. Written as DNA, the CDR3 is TGTGCCAGCAGTGGACAGGGCGCCCTAGCCAAAAACATTCAGTACTTC. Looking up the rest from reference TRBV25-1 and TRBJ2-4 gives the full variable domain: EADIYQTPRYLVIGTGKKITLECSQTMGHDKMYWYQQDPGMELHLIHYSYGVNSTEKGDLSSESTVSRIRTEHFPLTLESARPSHTSQYLCASSGQGALAKNIQYFGAGTRLSVL.

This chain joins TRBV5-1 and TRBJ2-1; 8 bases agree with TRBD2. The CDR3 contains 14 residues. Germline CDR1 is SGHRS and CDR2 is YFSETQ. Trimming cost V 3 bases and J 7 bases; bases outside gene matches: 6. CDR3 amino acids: CASSSGTSVNEQFF. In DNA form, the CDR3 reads TGCGCCAGCAGCTCCGGGACTAGTGTGAATGAGCAGTTCTTC.

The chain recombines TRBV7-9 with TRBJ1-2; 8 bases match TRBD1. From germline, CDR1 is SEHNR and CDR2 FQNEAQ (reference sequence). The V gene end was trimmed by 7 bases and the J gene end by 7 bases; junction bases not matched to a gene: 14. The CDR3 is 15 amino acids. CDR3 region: CASITGSQGARGYTF. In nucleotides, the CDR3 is TGTGCCAGCATTACAGGGTCCCAGGGGGCGCGTGGCTACACCTTC.

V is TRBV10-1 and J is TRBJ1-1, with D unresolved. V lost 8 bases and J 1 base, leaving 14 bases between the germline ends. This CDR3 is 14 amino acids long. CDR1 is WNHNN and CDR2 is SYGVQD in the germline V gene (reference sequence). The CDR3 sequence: CASSSKTRNTEAFF. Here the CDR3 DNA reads TGCGCCAGCTCCTCGAAGACAAGGAACACTGAAGCTTTCTTT.

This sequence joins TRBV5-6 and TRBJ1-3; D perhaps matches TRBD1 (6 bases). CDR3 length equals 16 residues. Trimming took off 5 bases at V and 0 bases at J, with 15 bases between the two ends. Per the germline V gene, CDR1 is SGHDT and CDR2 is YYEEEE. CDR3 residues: CASSWQTGSSGNTIYF. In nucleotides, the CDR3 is TGTGCCAGCAGTTGGCAAACAGGGAGCTCTGGAAACACCATATATTTT.

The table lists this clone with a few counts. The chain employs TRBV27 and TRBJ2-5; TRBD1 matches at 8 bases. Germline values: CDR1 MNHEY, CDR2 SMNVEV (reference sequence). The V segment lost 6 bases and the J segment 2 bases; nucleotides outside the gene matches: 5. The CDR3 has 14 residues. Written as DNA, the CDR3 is TGTGCCAGCAGAAGAACAGGGGGGCAAGAGACCCAGTACTTC. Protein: CASRRTGGQETQYF.

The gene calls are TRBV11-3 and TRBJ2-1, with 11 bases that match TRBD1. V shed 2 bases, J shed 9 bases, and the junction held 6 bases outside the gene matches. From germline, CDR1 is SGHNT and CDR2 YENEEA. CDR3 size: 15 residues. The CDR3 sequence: CASSLMGQGDTEQFF. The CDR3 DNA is TGTGCCAGCAGCTTAATGGGACAGGGGGATACTGAGCAGTTCTTC.

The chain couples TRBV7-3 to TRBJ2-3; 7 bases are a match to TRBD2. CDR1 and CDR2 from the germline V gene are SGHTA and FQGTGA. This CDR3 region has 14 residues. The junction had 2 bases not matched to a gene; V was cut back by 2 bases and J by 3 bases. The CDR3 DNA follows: TGTGCCAGCAGCTTAGGGGGACTAACAGATACGCAGTATTTT. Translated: CASSLGGLTDTQYF.

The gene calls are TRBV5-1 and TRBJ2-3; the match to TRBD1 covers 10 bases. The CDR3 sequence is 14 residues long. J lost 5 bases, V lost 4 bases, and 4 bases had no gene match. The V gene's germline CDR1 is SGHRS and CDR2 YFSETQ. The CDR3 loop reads CASSPGTGEDTQYF. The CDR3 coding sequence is TGCGCCAGCAGCCCCGGGACAGGGGAAGATACGCAGTATTTT.

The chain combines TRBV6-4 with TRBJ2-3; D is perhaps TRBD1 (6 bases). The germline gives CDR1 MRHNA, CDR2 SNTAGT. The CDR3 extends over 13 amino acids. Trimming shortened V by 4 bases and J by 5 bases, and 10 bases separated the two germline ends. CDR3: CASSASDRDTQYF. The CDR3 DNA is TGTGCCAGCAGTGCTTCGGACAGAGATACGCAGTATTTT.

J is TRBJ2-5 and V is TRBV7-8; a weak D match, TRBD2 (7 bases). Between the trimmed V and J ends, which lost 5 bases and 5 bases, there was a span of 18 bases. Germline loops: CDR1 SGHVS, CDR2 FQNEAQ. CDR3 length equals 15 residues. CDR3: CASSPRGGGWETQYF. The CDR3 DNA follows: TGTGCCAGCAGCCCCAGGGGCGGGGGCTGGGAGACCCAGTACTTC.

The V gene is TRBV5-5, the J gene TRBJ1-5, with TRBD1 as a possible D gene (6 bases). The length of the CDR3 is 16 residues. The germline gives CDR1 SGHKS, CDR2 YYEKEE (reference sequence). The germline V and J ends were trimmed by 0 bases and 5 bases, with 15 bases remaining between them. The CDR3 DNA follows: TGTGCCAGCAGCTTGGCCACGGGGGGCGGCGATCAGCCCCAGCATTTT. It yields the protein CASSLATGGGDQPQHF. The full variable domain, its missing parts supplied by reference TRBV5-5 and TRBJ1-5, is DAGVTQSPTHLIKTRGQQVTLRCSPISGHKSVSWYQQVLGQGPQFIFQYYEKEERGRGNFPDRFSARQFPNYSSELNVNALLLGDSALYLCASSLATGGGDQPQHFGDGTRLSIL.

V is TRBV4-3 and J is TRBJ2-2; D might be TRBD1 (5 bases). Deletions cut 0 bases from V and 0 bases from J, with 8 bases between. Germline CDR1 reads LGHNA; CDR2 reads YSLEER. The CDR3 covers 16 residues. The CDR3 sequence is CASSQDYRTNTGELFF. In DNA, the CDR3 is TGCGCCAGCAGCCAAGATTACAGGACGAACACCGGGGAGCTGTTTTTT.

CDR3 in amino acids: CASRETGGETEAFF. In DNA form, the CDR3 reads TGTGCCAGCAGAGAGACAGGGGGAGAAACTGAAGCTTTCTTT. The chain joins TRBV25-1 to TRBJ1-1; TRBD1 matches 9 bases. The V gene end was trimmed by 6 bases and the J gene end by 5 bases; junction bases not matched to a gene: 7. Germline CDR1 is MGHDK and CDR2 is SYGVNS. This CDR3 has 14 residues.

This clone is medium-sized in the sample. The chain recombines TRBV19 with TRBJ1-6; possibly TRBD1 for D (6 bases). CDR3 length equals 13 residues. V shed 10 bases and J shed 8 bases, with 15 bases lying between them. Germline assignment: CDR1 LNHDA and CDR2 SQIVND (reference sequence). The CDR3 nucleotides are TGTGCCACCCAGGGGCTCGGAGATTCACCCCTCCACTTT. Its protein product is CATQGLGDSPLHF.